Here is one T cell receptor (beta chain) with its context. The data belong to a study of blood T cell repertoires in COVID-19. Looking at the study overall: Both acute and convalescent COVID-19 samples were obtained from the United States, Italy and Spain. The analysed material was cDNA or gDNA that came from T cells, B-cell-depleted T cells, or PBMCs.

As processed by the authors: How many nucleated cells were present was estimated from reference gene primer amplification. Assay: immunoSEQ multiplex PCR; the TCRdb copy retains only in-frame clones and omits some. That table is the source of V, J and clone size, and D and trimming were worked out from the DNA. The data hold approximately 240,000 clones, with roughly nine tenths observed a single time. The V gene's germline CDR1 is SQVTM and CDR2 ANQGSEA. The trim removed 2 bases at V and 7 bases at J, leaving 11 bases unmatched. The CDR3 runs to 16 residues. V usage is TRBV29-1 and J usage is TRBJ2-3; 11 bases match TRBD2. Sequenced sample: PBMCs or T cells enriched from blood (not recorded which). The receptor's source is a woman between 50 and 59 years old in a cohort exposed to, infected with or recovered from COVID-19 (not recorded which). The CDR3 here is CSVEYPLAGGENTQYF. The DNA of the CDR3 is TGCAGCGTTGAATACCCTTTAGCGGGGGGGGAGAATACGCAGTATTTT.